The 29 T cell receptor beta chains below come from one sample, sequenced in a study of neurological immune-mediated disorders. Each CDR3 protein gets one entry after TCRdb re-called the 5' RACE reads with MiXCR. The profile shows around 44,000 distinct CDR3 sequences, approximately 15% of them singletons. Sequenced input: CD4+ T cells from blood. The receptors were gathered from a woman aged 60-70 years with HTLV-1-associated myelopathy (HAM/TSP).

This clonotype was observed many times. This may come from a read error, since a much larger clone is one base off. The chain combines TRBV10-3 with TRBJ2-1; either TRBD1 or TRBD2 may fit D (6 bases each). The length of the CDR3 is 15 residues. CDR1 ENHRY and CDR2 SYGVKD come from the germline V gene. Trimming took 3 bases from V and 7 from J, leaving 16 bases between them. CDR3 coding DNA: TGTGCCATCAGTGATGGGACACAGGGAGGTAATGAGCAGTTCTTC. Translated: CAISDGTQGGNEQFF.

This clonotype was seen repeatedly, ten times or more. The rearrangement joins TRBV5-1 to TRBJ2-7; 8 positions match TRBD1. V gave up 0 bases and J gave up 5 bases; unmatched junction bases: 10. CDR1 and CDR2 from the germline V gene are SGHRS and YFSETQ. The CDR3 length is 16 residues. CDR3 in DNA: TGCGCCAGCAGCTTGGGAGGACAGGGAAGTTCTAACGAGCAGTACTTC. Amino acids: CASSLGGQGSSNEQYF.

Ten or more counts support this clonotype. This chain joins TRBV12-3 or TRBV12-4 and TRBJ1-4; D not resolved. V lost 5 bases, J lost 8 bases, and 18 bases lay in between. The length of the CDR3 is 15 residues. CDR3 amino acids: CASSPRGSVREKLFF. The CDR3 region has the DNA TGTGCCAGCAGTCCCCGGGGATCCGTTCGGGAAAAACTGTTTTTT.

This clonotype was picked up many times. The rearrangement links TRBV19 to TRBJ2-7; TRBD1 might be the D (6 bases). The ends were cut back, 3 bases at V and 1 base at J, with 16 bases in the middle. CDR3 length equals 16 residues. Germline CDR1 LNHDA, CDR2 SQIVND (reference sequence). DNA of the CDR3: TGTGCCAGTAGTATCTCCGCGCCGGGACATTCCTACGAGCAGTACTTC. Translation: CASSISAPGHSYEQYF.

This clonotype has ten or more counts. The gene calls are TRBV5-1 and TRBJ2-7; the D call may be TRBD1 or TRBD2 (5 bases each). The CDR3 has 16 residues. The V gene's germline CDR1 is SGHRS and CDR2 YFSETQ. V was shortened by 0 bases and J by 1 base, with 14 bases between the two germline ends. CDR3 DNA: TGCGCCAGCAGCTTGGGTTCCGAGGGGTTTTCCTACGAGCAGTACTTC. This sequence encodes CASSLGSEGFSYEQYF.

This clonotype showed up many times. The chain combines TRBV5-1 with TRBJ2-2, with 8 bases aligning to TRBD2. The CDR3 runs 18 residues. Germline CDR1 SGHRS, CDR2 YFSETQ. V dropped 0 bases and J dropped 4; count of bases not matched to a gene: 11. CDR3 bases: TGCGCCAGCAGCTTGGCCATCGGGGGGGCCTTGGGCACCGGGGAGCTGTTTTTT. This translates into CASSLAIGGALGTGELFF.

As to this clonotype: No DNA is shown, since the ends of the CDR3 on it are uncertain; the CDR3 is the one TCRdb lists. The V and J genes are TRBV5-1 and TRBJ2-7; TRBD2, the table's D call, lacks a check against the DNA. The germline V gene has CDR1 SGHRS and CDR2 YFSETQ. The CDR3 numbers 19 amino acids, ends counted. This chain's CDR3 is CASSFYICSAGLDLSEQYF.

At least ten counts were recorded for this clonotype. The chain has TRBV20-1 and TRBJ2-5; D possibly uses TRBD1 or TRBD2 (7 bases each). Germline assignment: CDR1 DFQATT and CDR2 SNEGSKA (reference sequence). Between the trimmed V and J ends, which lost 6 bases and 5 bases, there was a span of 22 bases. The CDR3 runs 15 residues. The CDR3 DNA follows: TGCAGTGCGACGGAACAGGGGTGGGAGGGGGAGACCCAGTACTTC. Translation gives CSATEQGWEGETQYF.

This clonotype was seen ten or more times. This chain links TRBV14 with TRBJ2-1; D possibly corresponds to TRBD2 (6 bases). CDR3 size: 18 residues. Germline V gene sequence: CDR1 SGHDN, CDR2 FVKESK. V was cut by 4 bases and J by 0 bases, with 19 bases left in between. The CDR3 is CASSRRSTGTYSYNEQFF. CDR3 DNA: TGTGCCAGCAGCCGCCGATCAACCGGGACTTACTCCTACAATGAGCAGTTCTTC.

This clonotype was counted ten times or more. The chain carries TRBV25-1 and TRBJ2-1; 10 positions match TRBD1. This CDR3 contains 18 residues. J gave up 0 bases and V 2 bases, and 7 bases lay outside the gene matches. Germline V gene lookup returns CDR1 MGHDK and CDR2 SYGVNS. Here the CDR3 DNA reads TGTGCCAGCAGTGAAGGGGACAGGGGCTCGAGCTCCTACAATGAGCAGTTCTTC. Its protein product is CASSEGDRGSSSYNEQFF. Combining the CDR3 with reference TRBV25-1 and TRBJ2-1 gives the whole variable domain EADIYQTPRYLVIGTGKKITLECSQTMGHDKMYWYQQDPGMELHLIHYSYGVNSTEKGDLSSESTVSRIRTEHFPLTLESARPSHTSQYLCASSEGDRGSSSYNEQFFGPGTRLTVL.

This clonotype was seen repeatedly, ten times or more. The chain is built from TRBV7-2 and TRBJ1-2; no clear D gene. The germline V gene has CDR1 SGHTA and CDR2 FQGNSA. The CDR3 contains 15 residues. V gave up 2 bases and J gave up 4 bases, with 14 bases separating them. The CDR3 spells CASSLRLLPGYGYTF. In nucleotides, the CDR3 is TGTGCCAGCAGCTTACGCCTGTTACCAGGCTATGGCTACACCTTC.

This clonotype was observed at least ten times. V is TRBV18 and J is TRBJ1-4; no firm D call. V was shortened by 6 bases and J by 0 bases, with 14 bases between the two germline ends. The CDR3 totals 16 residues. Germline V gene data show CDR1 as KGHSH and CDR2 as LQKENI. CDR3 coding DNA: TGTGCCAGCTCCCCGGCGGGGAAAGCAACTAATGAAAAACTGTTTTTT. Its protein product is CASSPAGKATNEKLFF.

Ten or more counts support this clonotype. The chain carries TRBV5-1 and TRBJ2-1; TRBD2 matches 8 bases. This CDR3 is built from 15 residues. J gave up 2 bases and V 2 bases, and 3 bases lay outside the gene matches. From germline, CDR1 is SGHRS and CDR2 YFSETQ. CDR3 bases: TGCGCCAGCAGCTTCGGGGGGGCCGCCTACAATGAGCAGTTCTTC. Protein: CASSFGGAAYNEQFF.

This clonotype was detected many times. V gene TRBV12-3 or TRBV12-4 combines with J gene TRBJ2-2; the D gene is possibly TRBD2 (6 bases). The CDR3 is 16 residues long. V lost 1 base and J 4 bases, leaving 13 bases between the germline ends. This chain's CDR3 is CASSLDGGASTGELFF. The DNA of the CDR3 is TGTGCCAGCAGTTTAGACGGCGGGGCCAGCACCGGGGAGCTGTTTTTT.

At least ten counts were recorded for this clonotype. V is TRBV25-1 and J is TRBJ1-3; D might be TRBD1 (5 bases). Germline assignment: CDR1 MGHDK and CDR2 SYGVNS. With 4 bases removed from V and 1 base from J, the gap between germline ends came to 8 bases. The CDR3 consists of 14 residues. CDR3 DNA: TGTGCCAGCAGTGCGAGGGGATCTGGAAACACCATATATTTT. Protein: CASSARGSGNTIYF.

This clonotype was recorded at least ten times. The V and J genes are TRBV20-1 and TRBJ2-7; D is possibly TRBD1 (7 bases). Trimming removed 0 bases at V and 5 bases at J, with 14 bases between. The CDR3 has 14 residues. Per the germline V gene, CDR1 is DFQATT and CDR2 is SNEGSKA (reference sequence). In DNA form, the CDR3 reads TGCAGTGCTAGAGATCACAGGGGACTTAACGAGCAGTACTTC. Protein product: CSARDHRGLNEQYF.

This clonotype occurred many times. CDR3 nucleotide sequence: TGTGCCAGCAGCGTTCTAGGGTTCTCGAGCTCTGGAAACACCATATATTTT. Encoded protein: CASSVLGFSSSGNTIYF. This chain connects TRBV21-1 to TRBJ1-3. TRBV21-1 is a recognized pseudogene. The CDR3 loop spans 17 amino acids.

Many counts were recorded for this clonotype. The chain employs TRBV3-1 and TRBJ2-7; 9 bases line up with TRBD1. J lost 4 bases, V lost 4 bases, and 8 bases had no gene match. Germline CDR1 LGHDT, CDR2 YNNKEL (reference sequence). This CDR3 is 15 amino acids long. CDR3 in amino acids: CASSPTGQGVYEQYF. In DNA, the CDR3 is TGTGCCAGCAGCCCCACGGGACAGGGTGTATACGAGCAGTACTTC.

This clonotype was detected many times. V usage is TRBV5-6 and J usage is TRBJ2-1; D may be TRBD1 or TRBD2 (6 bases each). This CDR3 contains 16 residues. V gave up 4 bases and J gave up 4 bases, with 18 bases separating them. In germline, CDR1 is SGHDT, CDR2 YYEEEE. The CDR3 sequence is CASSERGTPKYNEQFF. CDR3 in DNA: TGTGCCAGCAGCGAGCGCGGGACACCGAAATACAATGAGCAGTTCTTC. The full variable domain, in which reference TRBV5-6 and TRBJ2-1 provide the parts outside the CDR3, is DAGVTQSPTHLIKTRGQQVTLRCSPKSGHDTVSWYQQALGQGPQFIFQYYEEEERQRGNFPDRFSGHQFPNYSSELNVNALLLGDSALYLCASSERGTPKYNEQFFGPGTRLTVL.

The sample holds many counts of this clonotype. The rearrangement links TRBV29-1 to TRBJ1-1; a possible D gene is TRBD1 (5 bases). The CDR3 length is 15 residues. V lost 2 bases, J lost 1 base, and 14 bases lay in between. Germline loops: CDR1 SQVTM, CDR2 ANQGSEA. As DNA, the CDR3 is TGCAGCGTTGAACACTTCGGGGGGAAGAACACTGAAGCTTTCTTT. It yields the protein CSVEHFGGKNTEAFF.

The gene calls are TRBV6-6 and TRBJ2-7, with unresolved D. Per the germline V gene, CDR1 is MNHNY and CDR2 is SVGAGI (reference sequence). Trimming took 9 bases from V and 2 from J, leaving 23 bases between them. The CDR3 loop spans 16 amino acids. CDR3 residues: CARSPLNSGQTYEQYF. CDR3 bases: TGTGCCAGAAGTCCTCTTAACAGTGGGCAAACCTACGAGCAGTACTTC.

The chain has TRBV11-3 and TRBJ2-1; D possibly corresponds to TRBD1 (6 bases). V shed 5 bases and J shed 2 bases, with 16 bases lying between them. This CDR3 is built from 16 residues. Germline V lookup: CDR1 SGHNT, CDR2 YENEEA. CDR3 sequence (DNA): TGTGCCAGCAGCCCCCCGTTGGGGGCTGCCTACAATGAGCAGTTCTTC. This encodes CASSPPLGAAYNEQFF.

In this sample, this clonotype turned up many times. The chain links TRBV20-1 to TRBJ2-1; TRBD2 matches at 7 bases. CDR3 length: 16 residues. Germline CDR1 and CDR2: DFQATT and SNEGSKA (reference sequence). V shed 0 bases, J shed 3 bases, and the junction held 8 bases outside the gene matches. Written as DNA, the CDR3 is TGCAGTGCTAGAGAGGGGGGGGGTAGCTACTACAATGAGCAGTTCTTC. Its protein is CSAREGGGSYYNEQFF.

This clonotype was seen ten or more times. The chain uses TRBV5-1 and TRBJ2-1; TRBD1 agrees at 10 bases. Germline CDR1 SGHRS, CDR2 YFSETQ. CDR3 length: 15 residues. Losses at the gene ends were 4 bases for V and 10 bases for J; bases not matched to a gene: 11. The CDR3 sequence: CASSGGGTGVGEQFF. The CDR3 bases are TGCGCCAGCAGCGGCGGTGGGACAGGGGTTGGAGAGCAGTTCTTC.

This clonotype was recorded at least ten times. This rearrangement joins TRBV5-1 to TRBJ2-5; TRBD1 might be the D (6 bases). With 2 bases removed from V and 0 bases from J, the gap between germline ends came to 11 bases. From germline, CDR1 is SGHRS and CDR2 YFSETQ. The CDR3 loop spans 15 amino acids. CDR3 loop: CASSFATGYQETQYF. CDR3 coding DNA: TGCGCCAGCAGCTTCGCGACAGGTTACCAAGAGACCCAGTACTTC.

This clonotype was seen many times. The chain couples TRBV14 to TRBJ1-3; D possibly corresponds to TRBD1 (5 bases). This CDR3 is built from 16 residues. CDR1 and CDR2 (germline): SGHDN, FVKESK. Between the trimmed V and J ends, which lost 4 bases and 2 bases, there was a span of 15 bases. The CDR3: CASSPRLSGAGNTIYF. The CDR3 DNA follows: TGTGCCAGCAGCCCGAGGCTATCGGGGGCTGGAAACACCATATATTTT.

Many counts were recorded for this clonotype. V and J are TRBV6-2 or TRBV6-3 and TRBJ2-1; 9 bases line up with TRBD1. J gave up 5 bases and V 11 bases, and 10 bases lay outside the gene matches. The CDR3 is 14 residues long. Per germline, CDR1 MNHEY and CDR2 SVGEGT. The CDR3 here is CAVRDRVKDNEQFF. The CDR3 nucleotides are TGTGCCGTCCGGGACAGGGTTAAAGACAATGAGCAGTTCTTC.

This clonotype occurred many times. The chain joins TRBV5-5 to TRBJ2-3, with a tentative D call TRBD1 (6 bases). Germline CDR1 SGHKS, CDR2 YYEKEE (reference sequence). The CDR3 runs to 16 residues. V lost 0 bases, J lost 1 base, and 12 bases lay in between. CDR3 residues: CASSLVPGDGTDTQYF. CDR3 in DNA: TGTGCCAGCAGCTTGGTCCCAGGGGATGGCACAGATACGCAGTATTTT.

The table lists this clonotype with many counts. The V gene is TRBV10-3, the J gene TRBJ1-4; D may be TRBD1 (5 bases). The CDR3 runs 13 residues. CDR1 is ENHRY and CDR2 is SYGVKD in the germline V gene. Trimming removed 7 bases at V and 5 bases at J, with 11 bases between. CDR3 amino acids: CAITGGINEKLFF. The CDR3 DNA reads as TGTGCCATCACTGGGGGGATCAATGAAAAACTGTTTTTT.